The rows below give T cell receptor beta chains drawn from one sample of a study of vaccination and CD4 T cells after COVID-19. Which antigens these TCRs recognize remains unknown. TCRdb used MiXCR to reprocess the PCR reads, holding one entry per CDR3 protein. The sample lists around 10,000 distinct CDR3 sequences, just under 75% occurring once. What was sequenced was CD4+ T cells from blood, cultured in vitro. The receptors were sampled from a human donor who had recovered from COVID-19. The CDR3 runs from the conserved cysteine through the conserved F or W. The D gene is left open where the match is weak. A clone size is listed for some rows: how often the clone was seen (once, few, many), or a class if it is expanded.

v_gene: TRBV7-2
j_gene: TRBJ2-5
abundance: .
d_gene: .
CDR3nt: TGTGCCAGCAGCTTATCACGGACGGCGGGGACCCAGTACTTC
CDR3aa: CASSLSRTAGTQYF

v_gene: TRBV19
j_gene: TRBJ1-5
abundance: .
d_gene: .
CDR3nt: TGTGCCAGTAGTATTGGTCCGAAAAATCAGCCCCAGCATTTT
CDR3aa: CASSIGPKNQPQHF

v_gene: TRBV5-1
j_gene: TRBJ1-6
abundance: once
d_gene: TRBD1
CDR3nt: TGCGCCAGCAGCTTGGCAGGGGGCTTAGGGAATTCACCCCTCCACTTT
CDR3aa: CASSLAGGLGNSPLHF

v_gene: TRBV7-9
j_gene: TRBJ2-2
abundance: .
d_gene: TRBD1
CDR3nt: TGTGCCAGCAGCTATTGGGGGACAGGCGACACCGGGGAGCTGTTTTTT
CDR3aa: CASSYWGTGDTGELFF

v_gene: TRBV20-1
j_gene: TRBJ1-1
abundance: .
d_gene: TRBD1
CDR3nt: TGCAGTGCTAGAGATCCAAACAGGGGGAACACTGAAGCTTTCTTT
CDR3aa: CSARDPNRGNTEAFF

v_gene: TRBV27
j_gene: TRBJ2-7
abundance: .
d_gene: TRBD2
CDR3nt: TGTGCCAGCAGAACCCTTAGCGGGAGGGCCGGTGAGCAGTACTTC
CDR3aa: CASRTLSGRAGEQYF

v_gene: TRBV6-2/TRBV6-3
j_gene: TRBJ2-5
abundance: few
d_gene: .
CDR3nt: TGTGCCAGCAGGCCCCGGACAGTACAAGAGACCCAGTACTTC
CDR3aa: CASRPRTVQETQYF

v_gene: TRBV6-1
j_gene: TRBJ1-5
abundance: .
d_gene: .
CDR3nt: TGTGCCAGCAAGGCCCTCGGGACAAGCAATCAGCCCCAGCATTTT
CDR3aa: CASKALGTSNQPQHF

v_gene: TRBV7-2
j_gene: TRBJ1-5
abundance: .
d_gene: TRBD1
CDR3nt: TGTGCCAGCAGCCCCTCCAGGGGGAACAATCAGCCCCAGCATTTT
CDR3aa: CASSPSRGNNQPQHF

v_gene: TRBV20-1
j_gene: TRBJ1-5
abundance: large
d_gene: TRBD1
CDR3nt: TGCAGTGCCCCGACAGGGCCCAATCAGCCCCAGCATTTT
CDR3aa: CSAPTGPNQPQHF

v_gene: TRBV7-9
j_gene: TRBJ1-1
abundance: .
d_gene: .
CDR3nt: TGTGCCAGCAGCCTAGGGGGGGCGACTGAAGCTTTCTTT
CDR3aa: CASSLGGATEAFF